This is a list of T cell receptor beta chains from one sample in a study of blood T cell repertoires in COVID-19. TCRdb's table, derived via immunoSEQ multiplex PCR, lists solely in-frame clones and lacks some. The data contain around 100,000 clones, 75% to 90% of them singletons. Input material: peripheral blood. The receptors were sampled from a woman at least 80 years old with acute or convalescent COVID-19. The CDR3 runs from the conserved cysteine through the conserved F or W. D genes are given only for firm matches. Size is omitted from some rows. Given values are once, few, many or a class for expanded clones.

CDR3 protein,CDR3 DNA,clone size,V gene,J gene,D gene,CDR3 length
CASSQIGTSGGDNEQFF,TGTGCCAGCAGCCAAATCGGGACTAGCGGGGGGGACAATGAGCAGTTCTTC,-,TRBV3-1/TRBV3-2,TRBJ2-1,TRBD2,17
CASSGTNTGELFF,TGCGCCAGCAGCGGCACGAACACCGGGGAGCTGTTTTTT,-,TRBV5-1,TRBJ2-2,-,13
CASSQVPGNTEAFF,TGTGCCAGCAGCCAAGTCCCGGGGAACACTGAAGCTTTCTTT,-,TRBV3-1/TRBV3-2,TRBJ1-1,-,14
CAWGTGIGSPLHF,TGTGCCTGGGGGACAGGGATAGGGTCACCCCTCCACTTT,-,TRBV30,TRBJ1-6,TRBD1,13
CASSPPTGGYTEAFF,TGTGCCAGCAGCCCCCCGACAGGGGGCTACACTGAAGCTTTCTTT,-,TRBV7-9,TRBJ1-1,TRBD1,15
CATSRRDRAGDEKLFF,TGTGCCACCAGCAGAAGGGACAGGGCGGGGGATGAAAAACTGTTTTTT,-,TRBV15,TRBJ1-4,TRBD1,16
CASSSQGASSPLHF,TGTGCCAGTAGTAGTCAGGGGGCGTCTTCACCCCTCCACTTT,-,TRBV19,TRBJ1-6,TRBD1,14
CASSPPAGGTGELFF,TGTGCCAGCTCACCACCCGCAGGGGGCACCGGGGAGCTGTTTTTT,-,TRBV18,TRBJ2-2,TRBD1,15
CASSFSGTDSYEQYF,TGTGCCAGCAGCTTTTCCGGGACAGACTCCTACGAGCAGTACTTC,-,TRBV7-6,TRBJ2-7,TRBD1,15
CASSASGQGIETQYF,TGTGCCAGCAGCGCGTCGGGACAGGGCATCGAGACCCAGTACTTC,-,TRBV5-5,TRBJ2-5,TRBD1,15
CASSYSSPGGSGYTF,TGTGCCAGCAGTTACTCGTCGCCAGGGGGGTCTGGCTACACCTTC,-,TRBV6-5,TRBJ1-2,TRBD1,15
CASSLSPGLAGAGLGEQYF,TGTGCCAGCAGTTTATCCCCGGGACTAGCGGGGGCCGGGCTAGGGGAGCAGTACTTC,-,TRBV28,TRBJ2-7,TRBD2,19
CASSLGTGAEKLFF,TGTGCCAGCAGCCTCGGGACAGGGGCTGAAAAACTGTTTTTT,-,TRBV4-2,TRBJ1-4,TRBD1,14
CASRGAGGPSTDTQYF,TGTGCCAGCAGGGGAGCGGGGGGGCCGAGCACAGATACGCAGTATTTT,-,TRBV27,TRBJ2-3,TRBD2,16
CASSPIKRQGVGNTIYF,TGCGCCAGCAGCCCTATAAAGAGACAGGGGGTTGGAAACACCATATATTTT,-,TRBV4-1,TRBJ1-3,TRBD1,17
CASSRPGQGAIGYTF,TGTGCCAGCAGTCGTCCGGGACAGGGGGCGATTGGCTACACCTTC,-,TRBV28,TRBJ1-2,TRBD1,15
CASSLPRTGNYGYTF,TGCGCCAGCAGCTTGCCCCGGACTGGAAACTATGGCTACACCTTC,-,TRBV5-1,TRBJ1-2,-,15
CASSTRTGNTEAFF,TGCGCCAGCAGCACCCGGACAGGGAACACTGAAGCTTTCTTT,-,TRBV4-1,TRBJ1-1,TRBD1,14
CATEGGQGLVETQYF,TGTGCCACGGAGGGAGGGCAGGGGTTGGTAGAGACCCAGTACTTC,-,TRBV30,TRBJ2-5,-,15
CASSPTSGSGFEQYF,TGTGCCAGCAGTCCGACTAGCGGCAGCGGCTTCGAGCAGTACTTC,-,TRBV2,TRBJ2-7,TRBD2,15
CASEQGWEANYGYTF,TGTGCCAGTGAACAGGGGTGGGAAGCTAACTATGGCTACACCTTC,-,TRBV28,TRBJ1-2,TRBD1,15
CAITQTGGSPYEQYF,TGTGCCATCACCCAAACAGGGGGTAGCCCCTACGAGCAGTACTTC,-,TRBV10-3,TRBJ2-7,TRBD1,15
CASSLGQFSGNTIYF,TGTGCCAGTAGTCTCGGACAGTTCTCTGGAAACACCATATATTTT,once,TRBV19,TRBJ1-3,-,15
CASSPGRAGGQGLANYGYTF,TGCGCCAGCAGTCCTGGAAGGGCCGGGGGACAGGGGTTAGCTAACTATGGCTACACCTTC,-,TRBV5-1,TRBJ1-2,TRBD1,20
CAIRLDRAGLNTEAFF,TGTGCCATCAGACTGGACAGGGCGGGACTCAACACTGAAGCTTTCTTT,few,TRBV10-3,TRBJ1-1,TRBD1,16
CASSQARTGPYEQYF,TGTGCCAGCAGCCAAGCTAGGACAGGACCCTACGAGCAGTACTTC,-,TRBV14,TRBJ2-7,TRBD1,15
CASSLAFTGQVGYF,TGCGCCAGCAGCTTGGCTTTTACAGGGCAAGTAGGGTACTTC,-,TRBV5-1,TRBJ2-5,-,14
CASSQVRGVTSGNTIYF,TGTGCCAGCAGCCAAGTGCGGGGTGTGACCTCTGGAAACACCATATATTTT,-,TRBV14,TRBJ1-3,-,17
CASSILAGELFF,TGTGCCAGCAGCATCCTAGCCGGGGAGCTGTTTTTT,-,TRBV11-2,TRBJ2-2,-,12
CASSLYSSNQPQHF,TGTGCCAGCAGTTTATACAGTAGCAATCAGCCCCAGCATTTT,-,TRBV28,TRBJ1-5,-,14
CASSIPGQGGYTF,TGTGCCAGTAGTATACCAGGGCAGGGTGGCTACACCTTC,-,TRBV19,TRBJ1-2,-,13
CASSPQPEANQPQHF,TGTGCCAGCTCACCGCAGCCGGAGGCTAATCAGCCCCAGCATTTT,-,TRBV18,TRBJ1-5,-,15
CASGDRNNEQFF,TGTGCCAGTGGGGACAGGAACAATGAGCAGTTCTTC,-,TRBV19,TRBJ2-1,TRBD1,12
CASSQAGSNQPQHF,TGCGCCAGCAGCCAAGCGGGGAGCAATCAGCCCCAGCATTTT,-,TRBV4-3,TRBJ1-5,-,14
CASSPGTLYEQYF,TGTGCCAGCAGCCCCGGGACATTGTACGAGCAGTACTTC,-,TRBV28,TRBJ2-7,-,13
CASSRQVWFEQFF,TGTGCCAGTAGTAGACAGGTTTGGTTTGAGCAGTTCTTC,-,TRBV19,TRBJ2-1,-,13
CASSVDPSTDTEAFF,TGTGCCAGCAGCGTAGACCCCTCGACAGACACTGAAGCTTTCTTT,-,TRBV9,TRBJ1-1,-,15
CSARIQGVNTEAFF,TGCAGCGCCAGAATACAGGGCGTGAACACTGAAGCTTTCTTT,-,TRBV29-1,TRBJ1-1,-,14
CASSPAGTGGQPQHF,TGTGCCAGCTCACCTGCCGGGACAGGGGGCCAGCCCCAGCATTTT,few,TRBV18,TRBJ1-5,TRBD1,15
CASSEQKNTEAFF,TGTGCCAGCAGTGAACAGAAGAACACTGAAGCTTTCTTT,-,TRBV6-4,TRBJ1-1,-,13
CASSLSTESNQPQHF,TGTGCCAGCAGCTTGAGTACAGAGAGCAATCAGCCCCAGCATTTT,-,TRBV5-5,TRBJ1-5,-,15
CASTLTGGLRETQYF,TGTGCCAGCACTCTCACAGGGGGATTACGAGAGACCCAGTACTTC,once,TRBV21-1,TRBJ2-5,-,15
CASSLSGLAGDYEQYF,TGTGCCAGCAGTTTATCGGGACTAGCGGGGGACTACGAGCAGTACTTC,-,TRBV27,TRBJ2-7,TRBD2,16
CASSQGTAYEQYF,TGCGCCAGCAGTCAAGGGACAGCCTACGAGCAGTACTTC,-,TRBV23-1,TRBJ2-7,TRBD1,13
CAWSLSVHNSPLHF,TGTGCCTGGAGTCTCAGCGTTCATAATTCACCCCTCCACTTT,once,TRBV30,TRBJ1-6,-,14
CASRQTGDLYGYTF,TGTGCCAGCAGGCAGACAGGGGACCTCTATGGCTACACCTTC,-,TRBV3-1/TRBV3-2,TRBJ1-2,TRBD1,14
CASRPGTGRSYEQYF,TGTGCCAGCAGACCCGGGACAGGGCGTTCCTACGAGCAGTACTTC,-,TRBV6-5,TRBJ2-7,TRBD1,15
CASSELGTGTNTEAFF,TGCGCCAGCAGTGAGCTGGGGACAGGGACGAACACTGAAGCTTTCTTT,-,TRBV10-2,TRBJ1-1,TRBD1,16